This entry features one T cell receptor (beta chain) sequence. The PCR had 60 Vbeta and 13 Jbeta primers. The protocol was immunoSEQ multiplex PCR, while the TCRdb copy is restricted to in-frame clones and leaves out a portion. The sample holds 40,000 to 45,000 clones; roughly 87% are singletons and the top ten take about 8%. The sample originates from a study of cytomegalovirus exposure and HLA in healthy donors. The V gene end was trimmed by 4 bases and the J gene end by 7 bases; junction bases not matched to a gene: 15. Germline V gene data show CDR1 as SGHNT and CDR2 as YYREEE (reference sequence). The CDR3 sequence is 17 residues long.

The TCR originated in a woman in her thirties or forties in good health and CMV-seropositive. The chain employs TRBV5-4 and TRBJ2-1; 9 nucleotides align to TRBD1. Sequencing input: PBMCs. The CDR3 bases are TGTGCCAGCAGCGACCTACAGGGGGCGGGGGTGGTTAATGAGCAGTTCTTC. It specifies CASSDLQGAGVVNEQFF.